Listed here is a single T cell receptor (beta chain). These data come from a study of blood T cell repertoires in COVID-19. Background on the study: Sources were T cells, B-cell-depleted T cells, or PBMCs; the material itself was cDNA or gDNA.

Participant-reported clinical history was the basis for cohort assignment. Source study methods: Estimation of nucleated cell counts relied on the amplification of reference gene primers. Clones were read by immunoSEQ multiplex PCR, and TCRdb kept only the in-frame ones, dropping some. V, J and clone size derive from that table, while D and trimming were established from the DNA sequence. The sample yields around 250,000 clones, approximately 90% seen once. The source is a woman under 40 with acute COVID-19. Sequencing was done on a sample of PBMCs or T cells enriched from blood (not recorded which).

The CDR3 is CASSFPRNPGQRTDTQYF. The CDR3, as DNA: TGTGCCAGCAGTTTCCCTCGAAACCCGGGACAGAGAACAGATACGCAGTATTTT. V gene TRBV28 combines with J gene TRBJ2-3; 7 positions agree with TRBD1. This CDR3 has 18 residues. V was clipped by 3 bases and J by 3 bases; unmatched bases: 15. The germline V gene encodes CDR1 MDHEN and CDR2 SYDVKM.